One sample yielded the 13 T cell receptor beta chains listed below, sequenced in a study of blood T cell repertoires in COVID-19. The data were produced by immunoSEQ multiplex PCR, yet TCRdb's version contains in-frame clones alone and is incomplete. The data show 250,000 to 350,000 clones, with about 90% seen just once and 6.4% held by the top ten. The sample consisted of peripheral blood. The receptors stem from a man between 18 and 29 years old who had recovered from COVID-19.

The V and J genes are TRBV20-1 and TRBJ2-1; D might be TRBD2 (5 bases). Germline assignment: CDR1 DFQATT and CDR2 SNEGSKA (reference sequence). With 3 bases removed from V and 2 bases from J, the gap between germline ends came to 11 bases. CDR3 length: 14 amino acids. In DNA, the CDR3 is TGCAGTGCTAGTTTGGCCGGGACCTACAATGAGCAGTTCTTC. Its protein is CSASLAGTYNEQFF.

This sequence joins TRBV4-1 and TRBJ2-3; D is unclear. The germline V and J ends were trimmed by 2 bases and 2 bases, with 8 bases remaining between them. Germline V CDR1 and CDR2: MGHRA, YSYEKL. CDR3 size: 14 residues. The CDR3 loop is CASSQTQTTDTQYF. The CDR3 bases are TGCGCCAGCAGCCAAACACAGACCACAGATACGCAGTATTTT.

The rearrangement uses TRBV3-1 (or the pseudogene TRBV3-2) and TRBJ1-1; D is unclear. The CDR3 has 15 residues. Germline V gene lookup returns CDR1 LGHDT and CDR2 YNNKEL (reference sequence). Between the trimmed V and J ends, which lost 0 bases and 0 bases, there was a span of 8 bases. The CDR3 here is CASSQEATMNTEAFF. CDR3 in DNA: TGTGCCAGCAGCCAAGAAGCCACCATGAACACTGAAGCTTTCTTT.

The V and J genes are TRBV18 and TRBJ2-1, with TRBD2 identical over 10 bases. The CDR3 is 16 residues long. The V gene end was trimmed by 4 bases and the J gene end by 7 bases; junction bases not matched to a gene: 10. Germline loops: CDR1 KGHSH, CDR2 LQKENI. The CDR3 bases are TGTGCCAGCTCACTGAGGAGCGGGGGGGCAGGAAATGAGCAGTTCTTC. Translated, it gives CASSLRSGGAGNEQFF.

The genes are TRBV5-1 and TRBJ2-2; D gene unclear. Looked up from germline, CDR1 is SGHRS and CDR2 is YFSETQ. CDR3 size: 14 residues. The V end lost 0 bases, the J end lost 6 bases, and 9 bases lay between the germline ends. The CDR3 loop is CASSLDATAGELFF. DNA for the CDR3: TGCGCCAGCAGCTTGGATGCCACGGCCGGGGAGCTGTTTTTT.

The rearrangement joins TRBV5-1 to TRBJ1-2, with a possible D match to TRBD1 (5 bases). The CDR3 length is 15 residues. Germline V gene lookup returns CDR1 SGHRS and CDR2 YFSETQ. Trimming took off 0 bases at V and 2 bases at J, with 11 bases between the two ends. The CDR3 protein is CASSLVAGVNYGYTF. CDR3 bases: TGCGCCAGCAGCTTGGTAGCGGGGGTGAACTATGGCTACACCTTC.

The chain has TRBV5-4 and TRBJ2-7; TRBD2 aligns across 15 bases. With V trimmed by 3 bases and J by 4 bases, 2 bases remained unmatched. Germline V lookup: CDR1 SGHNT, CDR2 YYREEE (reference sequence). The CDR3 consists of 15 residues. CDR3: CASSSGLAGGYEQYF. In nucleotides, the CDR3 is TGTGCCAGCAGCTCCGGACTAGCGGGAGGGTACGAGCAGTACTTC.

V gene TRBV6-6 combines with J gene TRBJ2-7, with 9 bases aligning to TRBD1. This CDR3 spans 15 amino acids. Germline lookup yields CDR1 MNHNY and CDR2 SVGAGI (reference sequence). J was trimmed by 1 base and V by 5 bases; bases with no gene match: 6. The DNA of the CDR3 is TGTGCCAGCAGTCCTACAGGGGGCGCTTCCTACGAGCAGTACTTC. This codes for CASSPTGGASYEQYF.

This clone was observed a single time. This chain links TRBV5-1 with TRBJ2-3; D remains unclear. The V gene's germline CDR1 is SGHRS and CDR2 YFSETQ. V was shortened by 0 bases and J by 2 bases, with 7 bases between the two germline ends. The length of the CDR3 is 14 residues. The CDR3 region is CASSLERNTDTQYF. CDR3 sequence (DNA): TGCGCCAGCAGCTTGGAGAGGAACACAGATACGCAGTATTTT.

The rearrangement joins TRBV14 to TRBJ1-1; a possible D gene is TRBD1 (5 bases). Germline V gene sequence: CDR1 SGHDN, CDR2 FVKESK. Trimming stripped 1 base from V and 3 bases from J, with 18 bases between. CDR3 size: 17 residues. CDR3 sequence (DNA): TGTGCCAGCAGCCAAGTGGGGGGGGGTGCCTTGGACACTGAAGCTTTCTTT. Amino acid sequence: CASSQVGGGALDTEAFF.

The chain recombines TRBV7-9 with TRBJ1-1, with D tentatively TRBD1 (6 bases). The germline CDR1 and CDR2 sequences are SEHNR and FQNEAQ (reference sequence). Trimming cost V 1 base and J 1 base, with 10 bases left between them. The CDR3 loop spans 15 amino acids. The CDR3 bases are TGTGCCAGCAGCTTAGAGGGGACACCGAACACTGAAGCTTTCTTT. It yields the protein CASSLEGTPNTEAFF. The variable domain in full, with the rest retrieved from reference TRBV7-9 and TRBJ1-1, is DTGVSQNPRHKITKRGQNVTFRCDPISEHNRLYWYRQTLGQGPEFLTYFQNEAQLEKSRLLSDRFSAERPKGSFSTLEIQRTEQGDSAMYLCASSLEGTPNTEAFFGQGTRLTVV.

The chain uses TRBV11-2 and TRBJ2-3; 14 nucleotides match TRBD2. V shed 1 base and J 0 bases; nucleotides not matched to a gene: 0. Germline lookup yields CDR1 SGHAT and CDR2 FQNNGV. This CDR3 region has 17 residues. The CDR3 protein is CASSLGLAGGSTDTQYF. The CDR3 DNA follows: TGTGCCAGCAGCTTAGGACTAGCGGGGGGGAGCACAGATACGCAGTATTTT. The variable domain in full, completed from reference TRBV11-2 and TRBJ2-3, reads EAGVAQSPRYKIIEKRQSVAFWCNPISGHATLYWYQQILGQGPKLLIQFQNNGVVDDSQLPKDRFSAERLKGVDSTLKIQPAKLEDSAVYLCASSLGLAGGSTDTQYFGPGTRLTVL.

This clone has only one observation. The chain combines TRBV20-1 with TRBJ2-1, with 13 positions matching TRBD2. V lost 3 bases to trimming and J lost 10 bases; unmatched junction nucleotides: 6. Germline V gene data show CDR1 as DFQATT and CDR2 as SNEGSKA (reference sequence). CDR3 length: 14 residues. The CDR3 reads CSASRTSGRPEQFF. The CDR3 DNA sequence: TGCAGTGCTAGTCGGACTAGCGGGAGACCCGAGCAGTTCTTC.